Each of the 4 T cell receptor beta chains below was sequenced from the same sample in a study of T cell changes during pregnancy in multiple sclerosis (dated by TCRdb to the late 2010s). Receptor libraries were prepared by the immunoSEQ multiplex PCR assay. Entries here come from immuneACCESS through TCRdb and include only in-frame sequences with V and J called. Some clones fail to appear in such tables; in the studies checked, an unresolved V gene covers under half of the shortfall, and the cause of the remainder is unknown. For this sample there are approximately 36,000 clones; around nine tenths appear just once. The ten largest clones capture 6% to 7.5% of the sample. The source material was CD8+ T cells from peripheral blood mononuclear cells, sampled in the third trimester of pregnancy. The receptors derive from a female donor with multiple sclerosis, enrolled in a pregnancy study.

CDR3 amino acids: CASSLSGAGETQYF. In DNA, the CDR3 is TGTGCCAGCAGTCTTAGCGGGGCGGGGGAGACCCAGTACTTC. The V call is TRBV28, the J call TRBJ2-5; TRBD2 aligns across 8 bases. V shed 5 bases, J shed 5 bases, and the junction held 7 bases outside the gene matches. Per the germline V gene, CDR1 is MDHEN and CDR2 is SYDVKM. The CDR3 is 14 residues long.

The chain employs TRBV19 and TRBJ2-1; 9 bases agree with TRBD2. The CDR3 length is 16 residues. Germline V gene lookup returns CDR1 LNHDA and CDR2 SQIVND (reference sequence). The ends lost 3 bases at V and 8 bases at J; junction bases unmatched: 11. The CDR3 nucleotides are TGTGCCAGTAGTATTAATGGGCTAGCGGGGTGGGATGAGCAGTTCTTC. This gives the protein CASSINGLAGWDEQFF.

The chain employs TRBV2 and TRBJ1-5; TRBD1 matches at 11 bases. The CDR3 has 16 amino acids. Germline lookup yields CDR1 SNHLY and CDR2 FYNNEI. The junction had 6 bases not matched to a gene; V was cut back by 3 bases and J by 5 bases. The CDR3 protein is CASSDGRTGGYQPQHF. The DNA of the CDR3 is TGTGCCAGCAGTGATGGGAGGACAGGGGGCTATCAGCCCCAGCATTTT.

CDR3 sequence reads: CASSPQGGIRSGANVLTF. The CDR3 coding sequence is TGTGCCAGCAGCCCCCAGGGGGGCATCCGCTCTGGGGCCAACGTCCTGACTTTC. The chain links TRBV11-2 to TRBJ2-6, with D perhaps TRBD1 (7 bases). Per germline, CDR1 SGHAT and CDR2 FQNNGV. The V end lost 5 bases, the J end lost 0 bases, and 17 bases lay between the germline ends. This CDR3 comprises 18 residues.